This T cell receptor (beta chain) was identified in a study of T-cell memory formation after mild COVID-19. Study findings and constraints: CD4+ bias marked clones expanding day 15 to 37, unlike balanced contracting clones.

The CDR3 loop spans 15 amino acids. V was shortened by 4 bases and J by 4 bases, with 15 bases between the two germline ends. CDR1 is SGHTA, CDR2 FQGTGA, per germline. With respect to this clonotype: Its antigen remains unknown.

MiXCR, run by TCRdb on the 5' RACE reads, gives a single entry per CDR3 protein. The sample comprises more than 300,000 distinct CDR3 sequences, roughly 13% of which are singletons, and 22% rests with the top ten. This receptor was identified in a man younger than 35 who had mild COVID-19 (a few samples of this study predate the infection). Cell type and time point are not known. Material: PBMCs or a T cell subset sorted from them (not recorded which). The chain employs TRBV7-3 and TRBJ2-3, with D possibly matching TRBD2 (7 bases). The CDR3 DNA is TGTGCCAGCAGCTCCGTAGGGGGAGGGTCAGATACGCAGTATTTT. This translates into CASSSVGGGSDTQYF.